This T cell receptor (beta chain) comes out of a study of blood T cells in healthy people across ages. The authors ran a second PCR of 7 to 11 cycles using a sample-barcoded 5' primer and a J-beta primer mix. Each CDR3 protein gets one entry after TCRdb re-called the 5' RACE reads with MiXCR. The sample includes almost 1 million distinct CDR3 sequences, roughly half seen only once; the top ten take about a fifth. V lost 6 bases and J lost 9; bases outside the gene matches: 11. From germline, CDR1 is MDHEN and CDR2 SYDVKM. The CDR3 contains 13 residues. Specimen: blood. The receptor comes from a woman in her sixties in good health. The chain uses TRBV28 and TRBJ2-7; 7 bases line up with TRBD1. Here the CDR3 DNA reads TGTGCCAGCAGCCCTTTGAGGGGGCTAGGGCAGTACTTC. Protein: CASSPLRGLGQYF.